The 25 T cell receptor beta chains below come from one sample, sequenced in a study of T cells after yellow fever vaccination. TCRdb recomputed calls from the 5' RACE reads with MiXCR, one row per CDR3 protein. Found here are 150,000 to 200,000 distinct CDR3 sequences, 5.5% to 8% of them singletons; the top ten hold 2.9%. The input for sequencing was CD4+ T cells sorted from PBMCs, taken on the day of the first yellow fever vaccination. These receptors all come from a young man who received the YFV17D yellow fever vaccine.

The sample holds many counts of this clonotype. The V and J genes are TRBV11-2 and TRBJ2-1; maybe TRBD2 (5 bases). Germline CDR1 SGHAT, CDR2 FQNNGV. Trimming took 1 base from V and 5 from J, leaving 12 bases between them. The CDR3 is made up of 15 amino acids. CDR3 sequence reads: CASSLGRTSNNEQFF. In DNA form, the CDR3 reads TGTGCCAGCAGCTTAGGGCGGACTTCGAACAATGAGCAGTTCTTC.

This clonotype was seen at least ten times. The chain is built from TRBV5-1 and TRBJ2-1; a possible D gene is TRBD1 (7 bases). CDR3 length: 16 residues. The ends were cut back, 4 bases at V and 4 bases at J, with 18 bases in the middle. Germline loops: CDR1 SGHRS, CDR2 YFSETQ. The CDR3 coding sequence is TGCGCCAGCAGCCCAGCTGGGCAGGGGGGTTACAATGAGCAGTTCTTC. As protein: CASSPAGQGGYNEQFF.

The table lists this clonotype with a few counts. This chain links TRBV7-9 with TRBJ2-5; 10 nucleotides agree with TRBD1. Germline trimming cut 1 base from V and 5 bases from J; bases unmatched to any gene: 4. Germline-derived CDR1 and CDR2 are SEHNR and FQNEAQ (reference sequence). The CDR3 consists of 15 residues. The CDR3 reads CASSLGTGGKETQYF. The CDR3 DNA follows: TGTGCCAGCAGCTTAGGGACAGGGGGAAAGGAGACCCAGTACTTC. Combining the CDR3 with reference TRBV7-9 and TRBJ2-5 gives the whole variable domain DTGVSQNPRHKITKRGQNVTFRCDPISEHNRLYWYRQTLGQGPEFLTYFQNEAQLEKSRLLSDRFSAERPKGSFSTLEIQRTEQGDSAMYLCASSLGTGGKETQYFGPGTRLLVL.

This clonotype came up many times. This chain joins TRBV5-1 and TRBJ2-1; TRBD2 matches at 12 bases. From germline, CDR1 is SGHRS and CDR2 YFSETQ. The trim removed 3 bases at V and 8 bases at J, leaving 6 bases unmatched. The CDR3 covers 15 residues. This CDR3 reads CASSWTPSGGDEQFF. The CDR3 nucleotides are TGCGCCAGCAGCTGGACCCCTAGCGGGGGGGATGAGCAGTTCTTC.

The chain has TRBV12-3 or TRBV12-4 and TRBJ1-5; 7 bases match TRBD1. With 7 bases clipped from V and 6 bases from J, the junction kept 6 bases outside the gene matches. This CDR3 has 13 residues. The CDR3 spells CASIKGASQPQHF. CDR3 coding DNA: TGTGCCAGCATAAAGGGGGCCAGTCAGCCCCAGCATTTT.

This clonotype came up many times. The genes are TRBV7-2 and TRBJ2-5; D may be TRBD1 or TRBD2 (6 bases each). Trimming took off 3 bases at V and 5 bases at J, with 13 bases between the two ends. In germline, CDR1 is SGHTA, CDR2 FQGNSA. This CDR3 is 14 amino acids long. CDR3 amino acids: CASSFGGPGETQYF. CDR3 nucleotide sequence: TGTGCCAGCAGCTTTGGGGGGCCGGGGGAGACCCAGTACTTC.

On this clonotype itself: A much more abundant neighbour one base away suggests this may be a read error. This chain connects TRBV5-6 to TRBJ2-7, with D hard to call. The germline V gene has CDR1 SGHDT and CDR2 YYEEEE. The CDR3 extends over 13 amino acids. DNA for the CDR3: TGTGTCAGCAGCTTGGCCGGATTCTACGAGCAGTACTTC. This encodes CVSSLAGFYEQYF. The full variable domain, rest sourced from reference TRBV5-6 and TRBJ2-7, is DAGVTQSPTHLIKTRGQQVTLRCSPKSGHDTVSWYQQALGQGPQFIFQYYEEEERQRGNFPDRFSGHQFPNYSSELNVNALLLGDSALYLCVSSLAGFYEQYFGPGTRLTVT.

The chain is built from TRBV7-2 and TRBJ2-5; D remains unclear. The V end lost 1 base, the J end lost 5 bases, and 8 bases lay between the germline ends. In germline, CDR1 is SGHTA, CDR2 FQGNSA. The CDR3 totals 13 residues. The CDR3 sequence is CASSLDVRETQYF. As DNA, the CDR3 is TGTGCCAGCAGCTTAGACGTGCGGGAGACCCAGTACTTC. Supplemented by reference TRBV7-2 and TRBJ2-5, the full variable domain reads GAGVSQSPSNKVTEKGKDVELRCDPISGHTALYWYRQSLGQGLEFLIYFQGNSAPDKSGLPSDRFSAERTGGSVSTLTIQRTQQEDSAVYLCASSLDVRETQYFGPGTRLLVL.

This clonotype has just a few counts. The gene calls are TRBV7-2 and TRBJ2-3; D remains ambiguous. Looked up from germline, CDR1 is SGHTA and CDR2 is FQGNSA. V was shortened by 2 bases and J by 0 bases, with 6 bases between the two germline ends. The CDR3 sequence is 14 residues long. This chain's CDR3 is CASSLIGSTDTQYF. The DNA for the CDR3 is TGTGCCAGCAGCTTAATTGGGAGCACAGATACGCAGTATTTT.

The table lists this clonotype with many counts. Here the CDR3 reads CSADGTGGETQYF. CDR3 coding DNA: TGCAGCGCGGACGGGACAGGCGGAGAGACCCAGTACTTC. This sequence joins TRBV29-1 and TRBJ2-5; 8 bases agree with TRBD1. This CDR3 has 13 residues. The germline V gene encodes CDR1 SQVTM and CDR2 ANQGSEA. Trimming cost V 7 bases and J 4 bases; bases outside gene matches: 8.

This clonotype was recorded a few times. The V gene is TRBV6-1, the J gene TRBJ2-1; TRBD1 aligns across 8 bases. V trimming: 5 bases; J trimming: 6 bases; junction bases outside the gene matches: 6. CDR1 is MNHNS and CDR2 is SASEGT in the germline V gene. The CDR3 sequence is 14 residues long. The CDR3 spells CASSRLGQGNEQFF. The CDR3 bases are TGTGCCAGCAGTAGGCTCGGACAGGGCAATGAGCAGTTCTTC.

This clonotype was seen a few times. The chain is built from TRBV5-8 and TRBJ2-2, with no clear D. The ends were cut back, 3 bases at V and 0 bases at J, with 9 bases in the middle. The CDR3 sequence is 15 residues long. Germline V lookup: CDR1 SGHTS, CDR2 YDEGEE. CDR3: CASSSEAANTGELFF. The CDR3 coding sequence is TGTGCCAGCAGCTCCGAAGCCGCGAACACCGGGGAGCTGTTTTTT.

This clonotype was seen many times. This chain uses TRBV3-1 with TRBJ2-5; no clear D. Germline CDR1 is LGHDT and CDR2 is YNNKEL (reference sequence). There are 12 residues in the CDR3. Trimming removed 0 bases from V and 5 bases from J, with 4 bases in between. CDR3 region: CASSQDRETQYF. The CDR3 DNA follows: TGTGCCAGCAGCCAAGATCGTGAGACCCAGTACTTC.

This clonotype showed up many times. The chain combines TRBV9 with TRBJ1-5; no clear D. V lost 2 bases to trimming and J lost 3 bases, with 12 bases between them. The V gene's germline CDR1 is SGDLS and CDR2 YYNGEE. CDR3 length: 15 residues. CDR3 in amino acids: CASSVRPGVNQPQHF. In DNA form, the CDR3 reads TGTGCCAGCAGCGTCAGACCAGGAGTCAATCAGCCCCAGCATTTT.

The V and J genes are TRBV6-1 and TRBJ2-2; the D gene is possibly TRBD1 (6 bases). With 6 bases removed from V and 4 bases from J, the gap between germline ends came to 18 bases. The CDR3 extends over 16 amino acids. CDR1 and CDR2 (germline): MNHNS, SASEGT. The CDR3 sequence is CASRTARTAATGELFF. CDR3 nucleotides: TGTGCCAGCAGGACCGCCCGGACAGCCGCCACCGGGGAGCTGTTTTTT.

This clonotype was counted at least ten times. This sequence joins TRBV29-1 and TRBJ1-5; D is unclear. The length of the CDR3 is 15 residues. Germline CDR1 SQVTM, CDR2 ANQGSEA. V shed 7 bases and J shed 2 bases, with 18 bases lying between them. The CDR3, as DNA: TGCAGCGCCTCGGACGGGATCTTGGGCAATCAGCCCCAGCATTTT. Translated, it gives CSASDGILGNQPQHF. Looking up the rest from reference TRBV29-1 and TRBJ1-5 gives the full variable domain: SAVISQKPSRDICQRGTSLTIQCQVDSQVTMMFWYRQQPGQSLTLIATANQGSEATYESGFVIDKFPISRPNLTFSTLTVSNMSPEDSSIYLCSASDGILGNQPQHFGDGTRLSIL.

In this sample, this clonotype turned up many times. V usage is TRBV7-8 and J usage is TRBJ2-5; D remains unclear. Trimming shortened V by 5 bases and J by 5 bases, and 9 bases separated the two germline ends. The CDR3 extends over 12 amino acids. From germline, CDR1 is SGHVS and CDR2 FQNEAQ. The CDR3 region has the DNA TGTGCCAGCAGCGTTAGCAGGGAGACCCAGTACTTC. Translation gives CASSVSRETQYF. Filled out from reference TRBV7-8 and TRBJ2-5, the complete variable domain reads GAGVSQSPRYKVAKRGQDVALRCDPISGHVSLFWYQQALGQGPEFLTYFQNEAQLDKSGLPSDRFFAERPEGSVSTLKIQRTQQEDSAVYLCASSVSRETQYFGPGTRLLVL.

This clonotype was recorded at least ten times. This chain connects TRBV6-2 or TRBV6-3 to TRBJ2-5, with D possibly called TRBD1 or TRBD2 (5 bases each). CDR3 size: 12 residues. The germline gives CDR1 MNHEY, CDR2 SVGEGT. Trimming pared 5 bases from V and 3 bases from J, leaving 7 bases between. The CDR3 sequence is CASSGTEETQYF. The CDR3 bases are TGTGCCAGCAGTGGGACGGAAGAGACCCAGTACTTC.

This clonotype was counted ten times or more. CDR3 nucleotides: TGTGCCAGCAGCTCCTCCGTAGCGGGGTCCCAAGAGACCCAGTACTTC. Protein sequence: CASSSSVAGSQETQYF. J is TRBJ2-5 and V is TRBV7-8, with 8 bases lining up with TRBD2. Germline V gene data show CDR1 as SGHVS and CDR2 as FQNEAQ. Germline trimming cut 4 bases from V and 1 base from J; bases unmatched to any gene: 8. This CDR3 comprises 16 residues.

A few counts support this clonotype. The chain joins TRBV4-3 to TRBJ2-1, with 9 bases identical to TRBD1. The CDR3 consists of 15 residues. CDR1 is LGHNA and CDR2 is YSLEER in the germline V gene. V gave up 1 base and J gave up 7 bases; unmatched junction bases: 5. DNA for the CDR3: TGCGCCAGCAGCCAAGGTTCGGGACAGGGAAATGAGCAGTTCTTC. Translation: CASSQGSGQGNEQFF.

This clonotype was counted many times. This chain links TRBV20-1 with TRBJ1-1; D remains unclear. The CDR3 spans 12 residues. V was trimmed by 5 bases and J by 3 bases, leaving 10 bases between them. Germline V lookup: CDR1 DFQATT, CDR2 SNEGSKA (reference sequence). CDR3 DNA sequence: TGCAGTGCTGGCCGCGGGGACACTGAAGCTTTCTTT. Translation gives CSAGRGDTEAFF.

The chain recombines TRBV7-2 with TRBJ2-7, with D unresolved. The length of the CDR3 is 14 residues. Germline CDR1 reads SGHTA; CDR2 reads FQGNSA. The V gene lost 5 bases and the J gene lost 1 base, with 12 bases spanning the gap. CDR3 sequence (DNA): TGTGCCAGCAGCCACGGCAGGCCGTCCTACGAGCAGTACTTC. It codes for CASSHGRPSYEQYF.

This clonotype has a count of ten or more. The rearrangement links TRBV5-4 to TRBJ2-5; D call uncertain. CDR1 SGHNT and CDR2 YYREEE come from the germline V gene (reference sequence). The CDR3 contains 13 residues. The ends were cut back, 0 bases at V and 1 base at J, with 4 bases in the middle. The CDR3 loop reads CASSLAAQETQYF. Written as DNA, the CDR3 is TGTGCCAGCAGCTTGGCCGCCCAAGAGACCCAGTACTTC.

This clonotype was counted ten times or more. The V and J genes are TRBV5-1 and TRBJ2-2; D possibly matches TRBD1 or TRBD2 (7 bases each). The CDR3 contains 16 residues. The germline V gene encodes CDR1 SGHRS and CDR2 YFSETQ. The V end was cut by 4 bases, the J end by 3 bases, with 16 bases between. The CDR3 here is CASSPGGQVDTGELFF. CDR3 nucleotide sequence: TGCGCCAGCAGCCCGGGAGGACAGGTGGACACCGGGGAGCTGTTTTTT.

This clonotype occurred a few times. The V and J genes are TRBV7-2 and TRBJ2-5, with 8 nucleotides matching TRBD2. The CDR3 runs 15 residues. Germline trimming cut 5 bases from V and 1 base from J; bases unmatched to any gene: 6. Germline values: CDR1 SGHTA, CDR2 FQGNSA. CDR3 sequence reads: CASSPLAALQETQYF. The CDR3 DNA is TGTGCCAGCAGCCCACTAGCGGCACTCCAAGAGACCCAGTACTTC.